Below, 14 T cell receptor beta chains from the same sample are listed, as sequenced in a study of blood T cells in healthy people across ages. Alongside a J-beta primer mix, a sample-barcoded 5' primer served in a second PCR lasting roughly 7 to 11 cycles. Via MiXCR, TCRdb re-called the 5' RACE reads, giving one row per CDR3 protein. The data show around 1.5 million distinct CDR3 sequences, about 32% seen once. Sequencing was carried out using blood. The receptors derive from a woman in her 30s in good health.

This clonotype came up a few times. The chain couples TRBV20-1 to TRBJ2-3, with a tentative D call TRBD2 (5 bases). This CDR3 contains 16 residues. V lost 2 bases to trimming and J lost 0 bases, with 15 bases between them. Germline loops: CDR1 DFQATT, CDR2 SNEGSKA (reference sequence). This chain's CDR3 is CSARNPRGPSTDTQYF. DNA for the CDR3: TGCAGTGCTAGAAATCCCCGGGGTCCTAGCACAGATACGCAGTATTTT.

The chain is built from TRBV6-5 and TRBJ1-1; D is unclear. Germline-derived CDR1 and CDR2 are MNHEY and SVGAGI. Trimming took 6 bases from V and 1 from J, leaving 12 bases between them. CDR3 length: 14 residues. CDR3 amino acids: CASRLDIGNTEAFF. The CDR3 DNA reads as TGTGCCAGCAGACTTGATATAGGGAACACTGAAGCTTTCTTT.

This clonotype was detected a few times. This sequence joins TRBV5-1 and TRBJ2-6; no clear D gene. Germline-derived CDR1 and CDR2 are SGHRS and YFSETQ. This CDR3 contains 15 residues. V lost 0 bases to trimming and J lost 2 bases, with 6 bases between them. The CDR3 spells CASSLDVAGANVLTF. CDR3 DNA sequence: TGCGCCAGCAGCTTGGACGTGGCTGGGGCCAACGTCCTGACTTTC.

In its sample, this clonotype was seen a few times. The rearrangement uses TRBV30 and TRBJ2-4; TRBD2 matches 10 bases. The assigned J gene may be wrong: the sequence end matches TRBJ2-7 better. Germline assignment: CDR1 GTSNPN and CDR2 SVGIG (reference sequence). This CDR3 contains 14 residues. The CDR3, as DNA: TGTGCCTGGAGTTTAGCGGGAGGATACTACGAGCAGTACTTC. Translated, it gives CAWSLAGGYYEQYF.

This clonotype turned up a few times. The CDR3 region has the DNA TGTGCCAGCAGCCTCACAGCCCTTAATGAAGCTTTCTTT. Encoded protein: CASSLTALNEAFF. The V gene is TRBV7-6, the J gene TRBJ1-1; D is unresolved. In germline, CDR1 is SGHVS, CDR2 FNYEAQ. Between the trimmed V and J ends, which lost 5 bases and 7 bases, there was a span of 14 bases. The CDR3 loop spans 13 amino acids. Full variable domain (missing parts from reference TRBV7-6 and TRBJ1-1): GAGVSQSPRYKVTKRGQDVALRCDPISGHVSLYWYRQALGQGPEFLTYFNYEAQQDKSGLPNDRFSAERPEGSISTLTIQRTEQRDSAMYRCASSLTALNEAFFGQGTRLTVV.

This clonotype has more than one count but fewer than ten. The chain joins TRBV10-1 to TRBJ2-7, with 7 bases matching TRBD1. The CDR3 spans 15 residues. V gave up 0 bases and J gave up 4 bases; unmatched junction bases: 6. Germline assignment: CDR1 WNHNN and CDR2 SYGVQD (reference sequence). The CDR3 nucleotides are TGCGCCAGCAGTGAGTCTCCACAGGGGCCATACGAGCAGTACTTC. The encoded protein is CASSESPQGPYEQYF.

V is TRBV5-1 and J is TRBJ2-7, with D maybe TRBD2 (7 bases). Germline V CDR1 and CDR2: SGHRS, YFSETQ. This CDR3 is 14 amino acids long. V lost 1 base to trimming and J lost 6 bases, with 14 bases between them. DNA for the CDR3: TGCGCCAGCAGCTTGTGGTCCGGGGGGCCCGAGCAGTACTTC. Amino acid sequence: CASSLWSGGPEQYF.

This chain links TRBV4-2 with TRBJ1-2, with 8 bases aligning to TRBD1. The germline gives CDR1 LGHNA, CDR2 YNFKEQ. V lost 0 bases to trimming and J lost 5 bases; unmatched junction nucleotides: 11. There are 17 residues in the CDR3. The CDR3 protein is CASSQDLRTGKFYGYTF. The DNA for the CDR3 is TGTGCCAGCAGCCAAGACCTCCGGACAGGGAAGTTTTATGGCTACACCTTC.

This clonotype was counted only a few times. The gene calls are TRBV6-1 and TRBJ1-1; D unclear. The CDR3 is 13 residues long. The germline V and J ends were trimmed by 6 bases and 4 bases, with 12 bases remaining between them. Germline V gene data show CDR1 as MNHNS and CDR2 as SASEGT. In DNA, the CDR3 is TGTGCCAGCAGGCCGGGGATAGGCACTGAAGCTTTCTTT. Translating gives CASRPGIGTEAFF.

V is TRBV6-5 and J is TRBJ2-7; TRBD2 aligns across 14 bases. Germline values: CDR1 MNHEY, CDR2 SVGAGI. V shed 4 bases and J 3 bases; nucleotides not matched to a gene: 11. This CDR3 has 18 residues. The DNA for the CDR3 is TGTGCCAGCAGTTGTTTGGGACTAGCGGGAGCAAATGGCTACGAGCAGTACTTC. Protein: CASSCLGLAGANGYEQYF.

This clonotype turned up a few times. V gene TRBV20-1 combines with J gene TRBJ2-3; 8 nucleotides align to TRBD2. V dropped 0 bases and J dropped 4; count of bases not matched to a gene: 6. Germline assignment: CDR1 DFQATT and CDR2 SNEGSKA (reference sequence). The CDR3 is 15 amino acids. The DNA of the CDR3 is TGCAGTGCTAGAGATTACGGGAGGGCCCCAGATACGCAGTATTTT. Translated, it gives CSARDYGRAPDTQYF.

The rearrangement joins TRBV6-5 to TRBJ2-6; D not certain. This CDR3 has 15 amino acids. V shed 5 bases and J shed 0 bases, with 8 bases lying between them. CDR1 is MNHEY, CDR2 SVGAGI, per germline. The DNA for the CDR3 is TGTGCCAGCAGTAGTCTTCTCTCTGGGGCCAACGTCCTGACTTTC. The encoded protein is CASSSLLSGANVLTF.

The chain couples TRBV5-1 to TRBJ2-6, with 9 bases matching TRBD2. Germline CDR1 and CDR2: SGHRS and YFSETQ. This CDR3 comprises 18 residues. V dropped 2 bases and J dropped 4; count of bases not matched to a gene: 10. DNA for the CDR3: TGCGCCAGCAGCTTAACCGGGACTAGCCTATCCGGGGCCAACGTCCTGACTTTC. It is translated as CASSLTGTSLSGANVLTF.

V and J are TRBV28 and TRBJ1-1; D uncertain. This CDR3 comprises 11 residues. CDR1 and CDR2 (germline): MDHEN, SYDVKM. The V end was cut by 2 bases, the J end by 9 bases, with 7 bases between. CDR3 nucleotide sequence: TGTGCCAGCAGTTTACGGGCGAAAGCTTTCTTT. Its translation is CASSLRAKAFF.